These 29 T cell receptor beta chains were all obtained from the same sample, sequenced in a study of blood T cell repertoires in COVID-19. Assay used: immunoSEQ multiplex PCR; TCRdb lists only in-frame clones, some missing. The top ten clones hold 0.95% to 1.5% of a sample with approximately 200,000 clones, over 80% of them seen once. The source material was PBMCs or T cells enriched from blood (not recorded which). These receptors originate from a man younger than 45 who had recovered from COVID-19.

The V call is TRBV5-6, the J call TRBJ1-4; possibly TRBD1 for D (5 bases). V gave up 5 bases and J gave up 7 bases, with 6 bases separating them. Germline V gene data show CDR1 as SGHDT and CDR2 as YYEEEE. This CDR3 has 11 residues. The CDR3 reads CASSRGEKLFF. DNA for the CDR3: TGTGCCAGCAGTAGGGGTGAAAAACTGTTTTTT.

This clone was detected only a few times. The gene calls are TRBV6-5 and TRBJ1-2; D remains ambiguous. CDR3 size: 13 residues. V was clipped by 2 bases and J by 7 bases, with 11 bases between them. Per germline, CDR1 MNHEY and CDR2 SVGAGI. CDR3 coding DNA: TGTGCCAGCAGTTACATGGTCAGTTCTGGCTACACCTTC. This translates into CASSYMVSSGYTF.

The V and J genes are TRBV11-2 and TRBJ1-3; D is perhaps TRBD1 (6 bases). Deletions cut 4 bases from V and 0 bases from J, with 13 bases between. Germline V CDR1 and CDR2: SGHAT, FQNNGV. The CDR3 is 16 amino acids. CDR3 sequence (DNA): TGTGCCAGCAGCTCGACAGGATGGCTCTCTGGAAACACCATATATTTT. This encodes CASSSTGWLSGNTIYF.

The chain uses TRBV6-5 and TRBJ2-7, with a tentative D call TRBD1 (6 bases). This CDR3 spans 12 amino acids. Germline V gene lookup returns CDR1 MNHEY and CDR2 SVGAGI. With 8 bases removed from V and 0 bases from J, the gap between germline ends came to 8 bases. The CDR3 DNA reads as TGTGCCAGCCGAGGGGGCTCCTACGAGCAGTACTTC. It yields the protein CASRGGSYEQYF.

J is TRBJ2-3 and V is TRBV6-5; 7 nucleotides line up with TRBD1. CDR3 size: 15 residues. J gave up 0 bases and V 5 bases, and 5 bases lay outside the gene matches. Per the germline V gene, CDR1 is MNHEY and CDR2 is SVGAGI. DNA of the CDR3: TGTGCCAGCAGTCTACAGGGGATTAGCACAGATACGCAGTATTTT. This translates into CASSLQGISTDTQYF.

The rearrangement links TRBV19 to TRBJ1-2; TRBD1 might be the D (6 bases). Trimming removed 9 bases from V and 0 bases from J, with 8 bases in between. The CDR3 loop spans 12 amino acids. Germline V CDR1 and CDR2: LNHDA, SQIVND (reference sequence). The CDR3 reads CASGQTNYGYTF. The DNA for the CDR3 is TGTGCCAGCGGACAGACTAACTATGGCTACACCTTC.

The sample holds one count of this clone. The chain couples TRBV7-9 to TRBJ1-4; D is uncertain. V lost 1 base, J lost 5 bases, and 17 bases lay in between. CDR1 is SEHNR, CDR2 FQNEAQ, per germline (reference sequence). The CDR3 spans 17 residues. The CDR3 DNA is TGTGCCAGCAGCTTAGGTGCCCTTCAAAGAGTCAATGAAAAACTGTTTTTT. It yields the protein CASSLGALQRVNEKLFF.

The sample holds one count of this clone. The CDR3 DNA reads as TGTGCCAGCAGCTTAGTCGGCAGGGGGGACTCCTACGAGCAGTACTTC. Encoded protein: CASSLVGRGDSYEQYF. V gene TRBV7-2 combines with J gene TRBJ2-7; possible D gene TRBD1, 7 bases. Germline values: CDR1 SGHTA, CDR2 FQGNSA. This CDR3 comprises 16 residues. V shed 1 base and J shed 0 bases, with 13 bases lying between them.

The chain has TRBV5-1 and TRBJ2-3; 9 bases are shared with TRBD1. The CDR3 spans 14 residues. The ends lost 2 bases at V and 6 bases at J; junction bases unmatched: 4. In germline, CDR1 is SGHRS, CDR2 YFSETQ. In DNA, the CDR3 is TGCGCCAGCAGCTTAGATGGGACAGGGGATACGCAGTATTTT. As protein: CASSLDGTGDTQYF. Variable domain in full (rest from reference TRBV5-1 and TRBJ2-3): KAGVTQTPRYLIKTRGQQVTLSCSPISGHRSVSWYQQTPGQGLQFLFEYFSETQRNKGNFPGRFSGRQFSNSRSEMNVSTLELGDSALYLCASSLDGTGDTQYFGPGTRLTVL.

V is TRBV5-4 and J is TRBJ1-1; the match to TRBD1 covers 8 bases. This CDR3 region has 16 residues. Per the germline V gene, CDR1 is SGHNT and CDR2 is YYREEE (reference sequence). The junction had 9 bases not matched to a gene; V was cut back by 4 bases and J by 1 base. As DNA, the CDR3 is TGTGCCAGCAGCCGCGGGACAGGCCTCGGGAACACTGAAGCTTTCTTT. This gives the protein CASSRGTGLGNTEAFF.

The rearrangement links TRBV24-1 to TRBJ1-5; D might be TRBD1 (6 bases). Trimming shortened V by 7 bases and J by 0 bases, and 6 bases separated the two germline ends. From germline, CDR1 is KGHDR and CDR2 SFDVKD. The CDR3 has 13 residues. This CDR3 is CATSRGSNQPQHF. CDR3 nucleotides: TGTGCCACCAGCAGGGGTAGCAATCAGCCCCAGCATTTT.

The V gene is TRBV7-9, the J gene TRBJ1-5; D perhaps matches TRBD1 (5 bases). The germline V and J ends were trimmed by 1 base and 3 bases, with 7 bases remaining between them. Germline CDR1 and CDR2: SEHNR and FQNEAQ (reference sequence). The CDR3 runs to 14 residues. Written as DNA, the CDR3 is TGTGCCAGCAGCTTAGTAGGGGACAATCAGCCCCAGCATTTT. This translates into CASSLVGDNQPQHF.

CDR3 protein: CASSAGGDYEQYF. The DNA for the CDR3 is TGTGCCAGCAGCGCGGGGGGAGACTACGAGCAGTACTTC. The genes are TRBV6-6 and TRBJ2-7; TRBD2 matches at 8 bases. Trimming took 6 bases from V and 3 from J; bases not matched to a gene: 4. CDR1 and CDR2 from the germline V gene are MNHNY and SVGAGI (reference sequence). The CDR3 extends over 13 amino acids.

The genes are TRBV30 and TRBJ2-7; 9 nucleotides align to TRBD1. V lost 2 bases to trimming and J lost 0 bases; unmatched junction nucleotides: 2. The germline CDR1 and CDR2 sequences are GTSNPN and SVGIG (reference sequence). The CDR3 totals 14 residues. This chain's CDR3 is CAWSQGQGSYEQYF. Written as DNA, the CDR3 is TGTGCCTGGAGTCAGGGACAGGGCTCCTACGAGCAGTACTTC.

The chain couples TRBV6-6 to TRBJ1-5; D unresolved. The CDR3 sequence is 16 residues long. The V and J ends lost 0 bases and 2 bases respectively, with 11 bases between them. The germline gives CDR1 MNHNY, CDR2 SVGAGI (reference sequence). The CDR3 sequence is CASSYSHNSGNQPQHF. In nucleotides, the CDR3 is TGTGCCAGCAGTTACTCGCATAACTCGGGCAATCAGCCCCAGCATTTT.

This sequence joins TRBV7-8 and TRBJ2-7, with TRBD2 identical over 12 bases. CDR1 is SGHVS and CDR2 is FQNEAQ in the germline V gene. Trimming at V came to 10 bases and at J to 0 bases, leaving 19 bases not matched to a gene. CDR3 length: 19 residues. CDR3 protein: CATLLTPGLAGLSSYEQYF. CDR3 DNA: TGTGCCACCTTACTAACCCCGGGACTAGCGGGCCTGAGCTCCTACGAGCAGTACTTC. The full variable domain, rest sourced from reference TRBV7-8 and TRBJ2-7, is GAGVSQSPRYKVAKRGQDVALRCDPISGHVSLFWYQQALGQGPEFLTYFQNEAQLDKSGLPSDRFFAERPEGSVSTLKIQRTQQEDSAVYLCATLLTPGLAGLSSYEQYFGPGTRLTVT.

V is TRBV19 and J is TRBJ1-4, with unresolved D. The germline CDR1 and CDR2 sequences are LNHDA and SQIVND (reference sequence). V was cut by 2 bases and J by 5 bases, with 12 bases left in between. This CDR3 spans 15 amino acids. CDR3 bases: TGTGCCAGTAGTATATCGGGATCCGGGAATGAAAAACTGTTTTTT. It encodes CASSISGSGNEKLFF.

The chain combines TRBV10-2 with TRBJ1-5; D remains ambiguous. The V end lost 3 bases, the J end lost 3 bases, and 30 bases lay between the germline ends. This CDR3 has 21 residues. The germline gives CDR1 WSHSY, CDR2 SAAADI. Written as DNA, the CDR3 is TGCGCCAGCAGTGAAATCAATCTCTTCCGTTTAGTGCCGAACGTCAATCAGCCCCAGCATTTT. Protein sequence: CASSEINLFRLVPNVNQPQHF.

The chain is built from TRBV7-9 and TRBJ2-1; weak D call: TRBD1 (6 bases). Germline CDR1 reads SEHNR; CDR2 reads FQNEAQ (reference sequence). The CDR3 loop spans 14 amino acids. Trimming shortened V by 2 bases and J by 6 bases, and 11 bases separated the two germline ends. The CDR3 spells CASSLRQARNEQFF. CDR3 bases: TGTGCCAGCAGCTTAAGACAGGCTCGCAATGAGCAGTTCTTC. Full variable domain (remainder filled in from reference TRBV7-9 and TRBJ2-1): DTGVSQNPRHKITKRGQNVTFRCDPISEHNRLYWYRQTLGQGPEFLTYFQNEAQLEKSRLLSDRFSAERPKGSFSTLEIQRTEQGDSAMYLCASSLRQARNEQFFGPGTRLTVL.

This clone has just a few counts. The chain links TRBV7-2 to TRBJ2-2, with a weak D call TRBD1 (5 bases). The CDR3 extends over 14 amino acids. The V gene lost 2 bases and the J gene lost 7 bases, with 11 bases spanning the gap. Germline V gene lookup returns CDR1 SGHTA and CDR2 FQGNSA. CDR3 in amino acids: CASSLKGQGGELFF. CDR3 in DNA: TGTGCCAGCAGCTTAAAGGGGCAGGGCGGGGAGCTGTTTTTT.

This rearrangement joins TRBV10-1 to TRBJ2-7; the D is unclear. The CDR3 is made up of 14 amino acids. Germline values: CDR1 WNHNN, CDR2 SYGVQD (reference sequence). The germline V and J ends were trimmed by 0 bases and 5 bases, with 11 bases remaining between them. CDR3 nucleotides: TGCGCCAGCAGTGAGTCATGGGCTCCTAACGAGCAGTACTTC. It is translated as CASSESWAPNEQYF.

The rearrangement uses TRBV20-1 and TRBJ1-5, with 11 nucleotides matching TRBD1. CDR1 is DFQATT, CDR2 SNEGSKA, per germline (reference sequence). V trimming: 3 bases; J trimming: 6 bases; junction bases outside the gene matches: 4. This CDR3 is 14 amino acids long. CDR3 sequence: CSASLGQGGQPQHF. The CDR3 bases are TGCAGTGCTAGTTTGGGACAGGGGGGTCAGCCCCAGCATTTT.

This chain links TRBV7-9 with TRBJ2-1; 11 bases agree with TRBD2. The J segment lost 3 bases and the V segment lost 5 bases, leaving 6 bases of the junction unmatched. The CDR3 has 16 amino acids. The germline V gene has CDR1 SEHNR and CDR2 FQNEAQ (reference sequence). CDR3: CASSQSLAGGYNEQFF. The CDR3, as DNA: TGTGCCAGCAGCCAAAGCCTAGCGGGAGGCTACAATGAGCAGTTCTTC. Combining the CDR3 with reference TRBV7-9 and TRBJ2-1 gives the whole variable domain DTGVSQNPRHKITKRGQNVTFRCDPISEHNRLYWYRQTLGQGPEFLTYFQNEAQLEKSRLLSDRFSAERPKGSFSTLEIQRTEQGDSAMYLCASSQSLAGGYNEQFFGPGTRLTVL.

The J gene is TRBJ2-6, the V gene TRBV19; D perhaps matches TRBD1 (7 bases). V shed 3 bases and J shed 0 bases, with 15 bases lying between them. In germline, CDR1 is LNHDA, CDR2 SQIVND (reference sequence). The CDR3 spans 18 residues. The CDR3 sequence is CASSIRGDRNSGANVLTF. Written as DNA, the CDR3 is TGTGCCAGTAGTATCAGGGGGGACCGCAACTCTGGGGCCAACGTCCTGACTTTC.

The genes are TRBV6-2 or TRBV6-3 and TRBJ1-6; 11 bases agree with TRBD1. V was pared by 0 bases and J by 1 base, with 5 bases of the junction left unmatched. Germline CDR1 and CDR2: MNHEY and SVGEGT. CDR3 length: 19 residues. The CDR3, as DNA: TGTGCCAGCAGTTACTCGGGACAGGGGGACCAGTCCTATAATTCACCCCTCCACTTT. This translates into CASSYSGQGDQSYNSPLHF.

V gene TRBV5-5 combines with J gene TRBJ1-4, with D maybe TRBD1 (5 bases). Germline lookup yields CDR1 SGHKS and CDR2 YYEKEE (reference sequence). This CDR3 has 15 residues. V was pared by 4 bases and J by 5 bases, with 15 bases between. For the CDR3, the DNA is TGTGCCAGCAGCCTAGGGACTTGGGAAAATGAAAAACTGTTTTTT. It specifies CASSLGTWENEKLFF.

This clone was observed a single time. V gene TRBV9 combines with J gene TRBJ2-3, with 7 bases matching TRBD2. V gave up 3 bases and J gave up 0 bases; unmatched junction bases: 4. This CDR3 has 15 amino acids. Germline lookup yields CDR1 SGDLS and CDR2 YYNGEE. This CDR3 reads CASSARDYSTDTQYF. CDR3 DNA: TGTGCCAGCAGCGCCCGGGACTATAGCACAGATACGCAGTATTTT. Variable domain in full (rest from reference TRBV9 and TRBJ2-3): DSGVTQTPKHLITATGQRVTLRCSPRSGDLSVYWYQQSLDQGLQFLIQYYNGEERAKGNILERFSAQQFPDLHSELNLSSLELGDSALYFCASSARDYSTDTQYFGPGTRLTVL.

The chain is built from TRBV3-1 (or the pseudogene TRBV3-2) and TRBJ2-7, with 10 nucleotides matching TRBD2. V shed 3 bases, J shed 2 bases, and the junction held 7 bases outside the gene matches. Per the germline V gene, CDR1 is LGHDT and CDR2 is YNNKEL (reference sequence). The CDR3 consists of 16 residues. CDR3 amino acids: CASSHRGLAVAYEQYF. The CDR3 nucleotides are TGTGCCAGCAGCCATAGAGGACTAGCGGTTGCCTACGAGCAGTACTTC.

The V call is TRBV5-8, the J call TRBJ2-3; 9 bases agree with TRBD1. The CDR3 extends over 16 amino acids. Germline lookup yields CDR1 SGHTS and CDR2 YDEGEE. The V segment lost 4 bases and the J segment 4 bases; nucleotides outside the gene matches: 10. The CDR3 DNA is TGTGCCAGCAGCGTACAGGGGGCGGTGATCGCAGATACGCAGTATTTT. Translating gives CASSVQGAVIADTQYF.